Listed below are T cell receptor beta chains from one sample, sequenced in a study of cytomegalovirus exposure and HLA in healthy donors. Only in-frame clones appear in the TCRdb table, and some are missing; sequencing was by immunoSEQ multiplex PCR. This table holds some 130,000 clones, roughly three quarters found once. Material for sequencing was PBMCs. These receptors were taken from a man aged 35 to 55 in good health and CMV-seronegative. The CDR3 runs from the conserved cysteine through the conserved F or W. The D gene is left open where the match is weak. Where a row states a size, it is once, few, many or the class of an expanded clone; other rows omit it.

v_call: TRBV27
d_call: TRBD1
cdr3_length: 18
j_call: TRBJ1-5
clone_size: .
cdr3_nt: TGTGCCAGCAGAATCGGAAACCGGACAGGGGGCTTTGGGCAGCCCCAGCATTTT
cdr3_aa: CASRIGNRTGGFGQPQHF

v_call: TRBV11-1
d_call: TRBD2
cdr3_length: 14
j_call: TRBJ2-1
clone_size: .
cdr3_nt: TGTGCCAGCAGCCTAGCGGGGCTCTACAATGAGCAGTTCTTC
cdr3_aa: CASSLAGLYNEQFF

v_call: TRBV7-2
d_call: .
cdr3_length: 14
j_call: TRBJ2-7
clone_size: once
cdr3_nt: TGTGCCAGCAGCTTAGTCGGCGGGAACTACGAGCAGTACTTC
cdr3_aa: CASSLVGGNYEQYF

v_call: TRBV2
d_call: TRBD1
cdr3_length: 19
j_call: TRBJ1-5
clone_size: .
cdr3_nt: TGTGCCAGCAGTGGGGGGATATTCCGGGACAGAAATAGCAATCAGCCCCAGCATTTT
cdr3_aa: CASSGGIFRDRNSNQPQHF

v_call: TRBV5-1
d_call: TRBD1
cdr3_length: 15
j_call: TRBJ1-2
clone_size: .
cdr3_nt: TGCGCCAGCAGCTTGGAGGGGGCGGGAAACTATGGCTACACCTTC
cdr3_aa: CASSLEGAGNYGYTF

v_call: TRBV6-1
d_call: .
cdr3_length: 13
j_call: TRBJ2-7
clone_size: once
cdr3_nt: TGTGCCAGCAGCCCCTCGGTTGAGTACGAGCAGTACTTC
cdr3_aa: CASSPSVEYEQYF

v_call: TRBV19
d_call: .
cdr3_length: 14
j_call: TRBJ1-5
clone_size: .
cdr3_nt: TGTGCCAGTAGCGGACAGATTAGCAATCAGCCCCAGCATTTT
cdr3_aa: CASSGQISNQPQHF

v_call: TRBV9
d_call: TRBD2
cdr3_length: 17
j_call: TRBJ2-5
clone_size: .
cdr3_nt: TGTGCCAGCAGCGTAGGTCTAGCGGGAGGAGGTCAAGAGACCCAGTACTTC
cdr3_aa: CASSVGLAGGGQETQYF

v_call: TRBV4-2
d_call: .
cdr3_length: 15
j_call: TRBJ2-1
clone_size: .
cdr3_nt: TGTGCCAGCAGCCAAGAAGGGCGCGGGGTCAATGAGCAGTTCTTC
cdr3_aa: CASSQEGRGVNEQFF

v_call: TRBV29-1
d_call: TRBD2
cdr3_length: 13
j_call: TRBJ2-7
clone_size: .
cdr3_nt: TGCAGCGCCGCTAGCGGGGCAGCCTACGAGCAGTACTTC
cdr3_aa: CSAASGAAYEQYF

v_call: TRBV11-3
d_call: TRBD1
cdr3_length: 17
j_call: TRBJ2-4
clone_size: .
cdr3_nt: TGTGCCAGCAGCCCCCGTTTAACAGGGGCCCTCAAAAACATTCAGTACTTC
cdr3_aa: CASSPRLTGALKNIQYF

v_call: TRBV7-6
d_call: TRBD2
cdr3_length: 15
j_call: TRBJ2-1
clone_size: .
cdr3_nt: TGTGCCAGCAGCAGAGGGACTAGCGGATACAATGAGCAGTTCTTC
cdr3_aa: CASSRGTSGYNEQFF

v_call: TRBV2
d_call: .
cdr3_length: 17
j_call: TRBJ1-5
clone_size: .
cdr3_nt: TGTGCCAGCAGTTATACCGGGACAAAATTTAGCAATCAGCCCCAGCATTTT
cdr3_aa: CASSYTGTKFSNQPQHF

v_call: TRBV19
d_call: .
cdr3_length: 14
j_call: TRBJ1-1
clone_size: .
cdr3_nt: TGTGCCAGTAGTATAGAACGCAGGGGCACTGAAGCTTTCTTT
cdr3_aa: CASSIERRGTEAFF

v_call: TRBV6-5
d_call: TRBD2
cdr3_length: 15
j_call: TRBJ2-7
clone_size: .
cdr3_nt: TGTGCCAGCAGCCAAATAAGCGGGAGGGCATTCGAGCAGTACTTC
cdr3_aa: CASSQISGRAFEQYF

v_call: TRBV7-9
d_call: .
cdr3_length: 14
j_call: TRBJ2-1
clone_size: .
cdr3_nt: TGTGCCAGCAGCATCCAGGGCCCGTACAATGAGCAGTTCTTC
cdr3_aa: CASSIQGPYNEQFF

v_call: TRBV29-1
d_call: .
cdr3_length: 12
j_call: TRBJ1-6
clone_size: .
cdr3_nt: TGCAGCGCCCCCATGAGAAATTCACCCCTCCACTTT
cdr3_aa: CSAPMRNSPLHF

v_call: TRBV27
d_call: .
cdr3_length: 16
j_call: TRBJ1-6
clone_size: few
cdr3_nt: TGTGCCAGCAGCCGCGAAAGGAGCTCCTATAATTCACCCCTCCACTTT
cdr3_aa: CASSRERSSYNSPLHF

v_call: TRBV7-9
d_call: .
cdr3_length: 11
j_call: TRBJ1-5
clone_size: .
cdr3_nt: TGTGCCAGCAGCTTAGGGACAGCCTTGGATTTT
cdr3_aa: CASSLGTALDF

v_call: TRBV4-1
d_call: .
cdr3_length: 15
j_call: TRBJ2-3
clone_size: once
cdr3_nt: TGCGCCAGCAGCCAAGTGAGGCAGAGCACAGATACGCAGTATTTT
cdr3_aa: CASSQVRQSTDTQYF

v_call: TRBV6-1
d_call: TRBD2
cdr3_length: 18
j_call: TRBJ2-2
clone_size: .
cdr3_nt: TGTGCCAGCAGTGGTCGGACTAGCGGGAGCCCGAACACCGGGGAGCTGTTTTTT
cdr3_aa: CASSGRTSGSPNTGELFF

v_call: TRBV5-8
d_call: TRBD2
cdr3_length: 15
j_call: TRBJ2-5
clone_size: .
cdr3_nt: TGTGCCAGCAGCTTGGGGCTAGCGGGAGGGGAGGCCCAGTACTTC
cdr3_aa: CASSLGLAGGEAQYF

v_call: TRBV5-1
d_call: .
cdr3_length: 14
j_call: TRBJ2-3
clone_size: once
cdr3_nt: TGCGCCAGCAGCCTGCCCGGAGACACAGATACGCAGTATTTT
cdr3_aa: CASSLPGDTDTQYF

v_call: TRBV6-1
d_call: TRBD1
cdr3_length: 13
j_call: TRBJ1-2
clone_size: .
cdr3_nt: TGTGCCAGCAGTGTTGACAGGGAGGATGGCTACACCTTC
cdr3_aa: CASSVDREDGYTF

v_call: TRBV5-5
d_call: TRBD2
cdr3_length: 19
j_call: TRBJ2-1
clone_size: .
cdr3_nt: TGTGCCAGCAGCTCCCTGACTAGCGGGGGGCAAAGCTCCTACAATGAGCAGTTCTTC
cdr3_aa: CASSSLTSGGQSSYNEQFF

v_call: TRBV29-1
d_call: .
cdr3_length: 12
j_call: TRBJ1-2
clone_size: .
cdr3_nt: TGCAGCGTTCTCCGACAGGACTATGGCTACACCTTC
cdr3_aa: CSVLRQDYGYTF

v_call: TRBV19
d_call: .
cdr3_length: 13
j_call: TRBJ2-2
clone_size: .
cdr3_nt: TGTGCCACCGGTCTGGCGGGTGCCGGGGAGCTGTTTTTT
cdr3_aa: CATGLAGAGELFF

v_call: TRBV7-3
d_call: TRBD2
cdr3_length: 16
j_call: TRBJ2-5
clone_size: .
cdr3_nt: TGTGCCAGCAGCCCTGGGGCTAGCGGGGGCCAAGAGACCCAGTACTTC
cdr3_aa: CASSPGASGGQETQYF

v_call: TRBV7-7
d_call: .
cdr3_length: 15
j_call: TRBJ2-1
clone_size: .
cdr3_nt: TGTGCCAGCAGCTTAGGAGCTAGCCGCCACAATGAGCAGTTCTTC
cdr3_aa: CASSLGASRHNEQFF

v_call: TRBV6-1
d_call: TRBD1
cdr3_length: 13
j_call: TRBJ2-7
clone_size: .
cdr3_nt: TGTGCCAGCGGTCGGGACAGGGTGACCGAGCAGTACTTC
cdr3_aa: CASGRDRVTEQYF

v_call: TRBV10-3
d_call: TRBD2
cdr3_length: 18
j_call: TRBJ2-6
clone_size: few
cdr3_nt: TGTGCCATCAGGGAACCCCCGGGGGGTAGCTCTGGGGCCAACGTCCTGACTTTC
cdr3_aa: CAIREPPGGSSGANVLTF

v_call: TRBV21-1
d_call: .
cdr3_length: 17
j_call: TRBJ1-5
clone_size: .
cdr3_nt: TGTGCCAGCAGCAAAGTATCGGGGGGCTTGCGCAATCAGCCCCAGCATTTT
cdr3_aa: CASSKVSGGLRNQPQHF

v_call: TRBV1
d_call: .
cdr3_length: 13
j_call: TRBJ1-2
clone_size: .
cdr3_nt: TGCACCCCTCCAAGAGGGACAGGGCATGGCTACACCTTC
cdr3_aa: CTPPRGTGHGYTF

v_call: TRBV7-6
d_call: TRBD1
cdr3_length: 15
j_call: TRBJ2-7
clone_size: few
cdr3_nt: TGTGCCAGCAGCGTGGGGACAGGGGGCTTCTACGAGCAGTACTTC
cdr3_aa: CASSVGTGGFYEQYF

v_call: TRBV14
d_call: TRBD2
cdr3_length: 15
j_call: TRBJ2-7
clone_size: .
cdr3_nt: TGTGCCAGCAGCCGCATAGCGGGAGCTTCCTACGAGCAGTACTTC
cdr3_aa: CASSRIAGASYEQYF

v_call: TRBV2
d_call: TRBD2
cdr3_length: 15
j_call: TRBJ2-5
clone_size: .
cdr3_nt: TGTGCCAGCACTAAGGGACTAGCGGGGTTAGAGACCCAGTACTTC
cdr3_aa: CASTKGLAGLETQYF

v_call: TRBV28
d_call: .
cdr3_length: 15
j_call: TRBJ2-7
clone_size: .
cdr3_nt: TGTGCCAGCAGTTTACCCCAGGGGCACTCCTACGAGCAGTACTTC
cdr3_aa: CASSLPQGHSYEQYF

v_call: TRBV9
d_call: TRBD2
cdr3_length: 15
j_call: TRBJ2-7
clone_size: once
cdr3_nt: TGTGCCAGCAGCGTAGACGGGACTAGCGGCTACGAGCAGTACTTC
cdr3_aa: CASSVDGTSGYEQYF

v_call: TRBV25-1
d_call: .
cdr3_length: 14
j_call: TRBJ1-5
clone_size: .
cdr3_nt: TGTGCCAGCAGTGAACCCCAGGCAAATCAGCCCCAGCATTTT
cdr3_aa: CASSEPQANQPQHF

v_call: TRBV19
d_call: .
cdr3_length: 13
j_call: TRBJ2-7
clone_size: .
cdr3_nt: TGTGCCAGTAGTATGACAGTTTTCCACGAGCAGTACTTC
cdr3_aa: CASSMTVFHEQYF

v_call: TRBV19
d_call: TRBD1
cdr3_length: 18
j_call: TRBJ1-5
clone_size: .
cdr3_nt: TGTGCCAGTAGTATGCAGGGGGGACAGACCTATAGCAATCAGCCCCAGCATTTT
cdr3_aa: CASSMQGGQTYSNQPQHF

v_call: TRBV2
d_call: .
cdr3_length: 12
j_call: TRBJ2-5
clone_size: .
cdr3_nt: TGTGCCAGCAGGGCGGACTCAGAGACCCAGTACTTC
cdr3_aa: CASRADSETQYF

v_call: TRBV5-6
d_call: TRBD2
cdr3_length: 15
j_call: TRBJ2-3
clone_size: .
cdr3_nt: TGTGCCAGCAGCTTTCGGACTAGCGGCACAGATACGCAGTATTTT
cdr3_aa: CASSFRTSGTDTQYF

v_call: TRBV19
d_call: .
cdr3_length: 16
j_call: TRBJ2-2
clone_size: .
cdr3_nt: TGTGCCAGTAGCCTCCAAGGCGGGATATGGTCCGGGGAGCTGTTTTTT
cdr3_aa: CASSLQGGIWSGELFF

v_call: TRBV7-9
d_call: .
cdr3_length: 13
j_call: TRBJ1-2
clone_size: once
cdr3_nt: TGTGCGACAACCGGGGACACGAACTATGGCTACACCTTC
cdr3_aa: CATTGDTNYGYTF

v_call: TRBV5-4
d_call: TRBD1
cdr3_length: 15
j_call: TRBJ2-3
clone_size: few
cdr3_nt: TGTGCCAGCAGCTTGAGGACAGGCAGGACAGATACGCAGTATTTT
cdr3_aa: CASSLRTGRTDTQYF

v_call: TRBV6-5
d_call: .
cdr3_length: 13
j_call: TRBJ2-7
clone_size: few
cdr3_nt: TGTGCCAGCAGTAGCGCGACTATCTACGAGCAGTACTTC
cdr3_aa: CASSSATIYEQYF

v_call: TRBV7-9
d_call: .
cdr3_length: 15
j_call: TRBJ1-5
clone_size: .
cdr3_nt: TGTGCCAGCAGCTTAGGCGTGTATAGCAATCAGCCCCAGCATTTT
cdr3_aa: CASSLGVYSNQPQHF

v_call: TRBV19
d_call: .
cdr3_length: 13
j_call: TRBJ1-1
clone_size: .
cdr3_nt: TGTGCCAGTACGCTAGGGGGTGTCACTGAAGCTTTCTTT
cdr3_aa: CASTLGGVTEAFF

v_call: TRBV4-1
d_call: TRBD1
cdr3_length: 15
j_call: TRBJ1-2
clone_size: .
cdr3_nt: TGCGCCAGCAGCGTCGGACAGGGGATACGGATAGGCTACACCTTC
cdr3_aa: CASSVGQGIRIGYTF

v_call: TRBV29-1
d_call: TRBD2
cdr3_length: 18
j_call: TRBJ2-3
clone_size: .
cdr3_nt: TGCAGCGCAAAGAGGGGAGGGAGTAACCTGGGGGGCACAGATACGCAGTATTTT
cdr3_aa: CSAKRGGSNLGGTDTQYF